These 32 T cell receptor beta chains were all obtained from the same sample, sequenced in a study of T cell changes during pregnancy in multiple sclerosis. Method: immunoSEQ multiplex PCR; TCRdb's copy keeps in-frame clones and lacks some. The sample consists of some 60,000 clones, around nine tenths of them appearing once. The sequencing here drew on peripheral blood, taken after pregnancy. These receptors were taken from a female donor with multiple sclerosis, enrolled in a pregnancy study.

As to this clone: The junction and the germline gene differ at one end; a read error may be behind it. The CDR3 region has the DNA TGTGCTAGCAGTCCCCTAGCGGGACCGGAGGAGACCCAGTACTTC. Its translation: CASSPLAGPEETQYF. V gene TRBV7-7 combines with J gene TRBJ2-5, with TRBD2 identical over 9 bases. Germline V gives CDR1 SSHAT, CDR2 FNYEAQ (reference sequence). This CDR3 is built from 15 residues.

CDR3 DNA sequence: TGCAGCGTTGGGGGAGGGGGAATCCTCTATGGCTACACCTTC. Translating it yields CSVGGGGILYGYTF. V and J are TRBV29-1 and TRBJ1-2, with a tentative D call TRBD1 (6 bases). V was pared by 4 bases and J by 4 bases, with 16 bases between. This CDR3 has 14 amino acids. Germline values: CDR1 SQVTM, CDR2 ANQGSEA.

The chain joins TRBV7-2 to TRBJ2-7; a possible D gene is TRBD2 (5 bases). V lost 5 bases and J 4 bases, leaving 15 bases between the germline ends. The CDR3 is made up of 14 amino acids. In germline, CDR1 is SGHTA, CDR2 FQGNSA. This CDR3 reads CASSPVGAGYEQYF. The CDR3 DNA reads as TGTGCCAGCAGCCCTGTGGGCGCGGGTTACGAGCAGTACTTC.

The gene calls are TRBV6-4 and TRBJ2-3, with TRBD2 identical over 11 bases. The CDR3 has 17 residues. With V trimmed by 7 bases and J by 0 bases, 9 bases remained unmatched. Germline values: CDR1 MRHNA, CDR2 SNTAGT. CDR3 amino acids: CASILLSGGVSTDTQYF. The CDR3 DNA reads TGTGCCAGCATACTACTTAGCGGGGGGGTGAGCACAGATACGCAGTATTTT.

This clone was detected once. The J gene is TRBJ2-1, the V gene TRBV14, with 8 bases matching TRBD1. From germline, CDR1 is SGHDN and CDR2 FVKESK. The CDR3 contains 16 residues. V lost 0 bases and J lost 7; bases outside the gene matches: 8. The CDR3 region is CASSQEWPGGGNEQFF. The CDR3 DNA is TGTGCCAGCAGCCAAGAGTGGCCAGGGGGCGGGAATGAGCAGTTCTTC.

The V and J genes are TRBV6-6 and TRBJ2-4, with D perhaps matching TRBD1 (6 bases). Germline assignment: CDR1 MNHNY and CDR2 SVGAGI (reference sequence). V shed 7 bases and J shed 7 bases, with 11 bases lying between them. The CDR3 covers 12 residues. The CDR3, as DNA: TGTGCCAGCACCTACAGGGTGAACATTCAGTACTTC. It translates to CASTYRVNIQYF.

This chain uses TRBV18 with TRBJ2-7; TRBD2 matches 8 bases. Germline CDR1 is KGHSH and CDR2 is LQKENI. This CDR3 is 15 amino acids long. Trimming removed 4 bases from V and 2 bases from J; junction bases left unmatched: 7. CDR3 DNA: TGTGCCAGCTCACAGACAGCGGGGGAACCCTACGAGCAGTACTTC. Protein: CASSQTAGEPYEQYF.

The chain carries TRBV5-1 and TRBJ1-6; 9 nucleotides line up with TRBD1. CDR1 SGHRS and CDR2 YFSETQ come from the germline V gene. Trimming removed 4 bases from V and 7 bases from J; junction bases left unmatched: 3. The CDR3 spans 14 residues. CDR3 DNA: TGCGCCAGCAGCGACACAGGGGGCAATTCACCCCTCCACTTT. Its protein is CASSDTGGNSPLHF.

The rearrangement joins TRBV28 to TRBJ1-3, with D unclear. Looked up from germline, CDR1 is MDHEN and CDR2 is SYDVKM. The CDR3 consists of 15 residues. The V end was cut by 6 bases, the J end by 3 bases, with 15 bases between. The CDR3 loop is CASRRVSSYGNTIYF. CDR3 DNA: TGTGCCAGCAGGAGGGTATCCTCCTATGGAAACACCATATATTTT.

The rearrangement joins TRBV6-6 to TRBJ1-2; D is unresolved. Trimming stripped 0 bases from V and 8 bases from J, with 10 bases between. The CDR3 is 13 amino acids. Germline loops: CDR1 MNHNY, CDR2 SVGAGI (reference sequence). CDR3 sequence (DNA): TGTGCCAGCAGTTACTCTGAACACGGGGGCTACACCTTC. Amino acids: CASSYSEHGGYTF.

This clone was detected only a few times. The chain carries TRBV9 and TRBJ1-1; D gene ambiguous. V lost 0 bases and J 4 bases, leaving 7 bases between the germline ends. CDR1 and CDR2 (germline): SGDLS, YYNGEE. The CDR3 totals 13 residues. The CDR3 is CASSVGGTTEAFF. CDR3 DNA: TGTGCCAGCAGCGTAGGTGGCACCACTGAAGCTTTCTTT.

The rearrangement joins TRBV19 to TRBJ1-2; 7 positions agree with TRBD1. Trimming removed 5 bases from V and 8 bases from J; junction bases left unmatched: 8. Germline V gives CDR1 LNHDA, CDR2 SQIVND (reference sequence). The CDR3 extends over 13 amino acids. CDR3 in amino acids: CASSDRALGGYTF. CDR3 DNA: TGTGCCAGTAGTGACAGGGCTCTCGGCGGCTACACCTTC.

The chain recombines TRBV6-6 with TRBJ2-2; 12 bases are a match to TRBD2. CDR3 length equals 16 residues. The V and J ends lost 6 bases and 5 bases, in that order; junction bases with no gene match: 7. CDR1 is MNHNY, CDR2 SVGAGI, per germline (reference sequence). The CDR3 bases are TGTGCCAGCAGGGACTCTAGCGGGGGGGAAACCGGGGAGCTGTTTTTT. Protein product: CASRDSSGGETGELFF.

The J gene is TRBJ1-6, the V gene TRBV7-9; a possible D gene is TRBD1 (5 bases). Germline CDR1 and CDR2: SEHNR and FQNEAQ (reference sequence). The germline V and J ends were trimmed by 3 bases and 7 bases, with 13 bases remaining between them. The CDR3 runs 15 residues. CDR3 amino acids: CASSFKGAPNSPLHF. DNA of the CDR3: TGTGCCAGCAGCTTTAAAGGGGCTCCAAATTCACCCCTCCACTTT.

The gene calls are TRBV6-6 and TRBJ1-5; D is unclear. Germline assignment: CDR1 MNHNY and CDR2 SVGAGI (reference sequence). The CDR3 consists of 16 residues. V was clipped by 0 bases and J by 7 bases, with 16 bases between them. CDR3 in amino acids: CASSYSFGSAGQPQHF. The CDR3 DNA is TGTGCCAGCAGTTACTCTTTCGGGTCAGCGGGACAGCCCCAGCATTTT.

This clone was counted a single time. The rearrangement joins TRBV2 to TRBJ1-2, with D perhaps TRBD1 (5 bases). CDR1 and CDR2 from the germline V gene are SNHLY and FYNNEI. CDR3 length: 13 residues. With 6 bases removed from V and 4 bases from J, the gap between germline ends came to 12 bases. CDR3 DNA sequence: TGTGCCAGCAGGGAACAGGTCTTCTATGGCTACACCTTC. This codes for CASREQVFYGYTF. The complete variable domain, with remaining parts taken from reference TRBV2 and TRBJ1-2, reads EPEVTQTPSHQVTQMGQEVILRCVPISNHLYFYWYRQILGQKVEFLVSFYNNEISEKSEIFDDQFSVERPDGSNFTLKIRSTKLEDSAMYFCASREQVFYGYTFGSGTRLTVV.

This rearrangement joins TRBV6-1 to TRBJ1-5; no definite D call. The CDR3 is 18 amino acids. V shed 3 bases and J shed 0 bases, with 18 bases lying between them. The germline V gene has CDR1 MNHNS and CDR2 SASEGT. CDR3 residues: CASSDLAHRRYSNQPQHF. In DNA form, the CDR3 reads TGTGCCAGCAGTGACCTGGCCCACAGAAGATATAGCAATCAGCCCCAGCATTTT.

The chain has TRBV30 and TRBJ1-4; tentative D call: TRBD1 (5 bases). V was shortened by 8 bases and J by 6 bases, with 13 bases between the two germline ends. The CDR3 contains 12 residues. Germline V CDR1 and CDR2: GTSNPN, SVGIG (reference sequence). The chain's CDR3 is CARIGGDEKLFF. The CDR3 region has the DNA TGTGCCCGGATCGGGGGGGATGAAAAACTGTTTTTT.

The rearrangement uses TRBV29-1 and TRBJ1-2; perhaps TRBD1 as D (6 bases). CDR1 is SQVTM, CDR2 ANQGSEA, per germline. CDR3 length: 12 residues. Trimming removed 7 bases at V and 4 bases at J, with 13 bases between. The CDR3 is CSAEGGTYGYTF. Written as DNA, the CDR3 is TGCAGCGCTGAGGGGGGAACCTATGGCTACACCTTC.

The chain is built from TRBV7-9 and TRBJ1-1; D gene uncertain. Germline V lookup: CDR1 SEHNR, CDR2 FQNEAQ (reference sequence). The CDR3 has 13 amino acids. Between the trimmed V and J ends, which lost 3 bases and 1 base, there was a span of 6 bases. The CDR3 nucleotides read TGTGCCAGCAGCTTTAGACAGAACACTGAAGCTTTCTTT. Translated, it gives CASSFRQNTEAFF.

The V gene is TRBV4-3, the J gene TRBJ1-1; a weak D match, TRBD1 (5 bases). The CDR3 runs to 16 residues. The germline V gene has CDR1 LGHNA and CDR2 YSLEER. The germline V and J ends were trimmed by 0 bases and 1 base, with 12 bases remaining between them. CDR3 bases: TGCGCCAGCAGCCAAGAAAAGACAGATTCGAACACTGAAGCTTTCTTT. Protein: CASSQEKTDSNTEAFF.

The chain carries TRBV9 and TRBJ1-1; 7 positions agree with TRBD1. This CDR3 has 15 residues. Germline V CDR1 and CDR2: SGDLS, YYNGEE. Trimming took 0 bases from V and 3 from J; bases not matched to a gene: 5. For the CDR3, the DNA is TGTGCCAGCAGCGTAGGTCCAGGGGGGTACACTGAAGCTTTCTTT. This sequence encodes CASSVGPGGYTEAFF.

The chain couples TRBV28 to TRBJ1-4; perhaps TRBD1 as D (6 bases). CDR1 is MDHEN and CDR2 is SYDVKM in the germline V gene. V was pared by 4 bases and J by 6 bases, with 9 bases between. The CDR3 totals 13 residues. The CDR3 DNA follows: TGTGCCAGCAGTTCAGGGGCTTATGAAAAACTGTTTTTT. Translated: CASSSGAYEKLFF.

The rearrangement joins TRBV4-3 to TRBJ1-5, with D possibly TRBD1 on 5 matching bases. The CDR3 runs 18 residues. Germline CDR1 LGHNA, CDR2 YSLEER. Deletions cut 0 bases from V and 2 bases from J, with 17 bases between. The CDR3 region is CASSQDLVGGGRNQPQHF. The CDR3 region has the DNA TGCGCCAGCAGCCAAGATCTCGTGGGGGGTGGGCGCAATCAGCCCCAGCATTTT.

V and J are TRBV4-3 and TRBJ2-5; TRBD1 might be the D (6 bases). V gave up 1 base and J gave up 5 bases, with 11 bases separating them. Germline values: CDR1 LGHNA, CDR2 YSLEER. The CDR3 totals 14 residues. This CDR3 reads CASSQVVRGETQYF. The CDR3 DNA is TGCGCCAGCAGCCAAGTTGTAAGGGGGGAGACCCAGTACTTC.

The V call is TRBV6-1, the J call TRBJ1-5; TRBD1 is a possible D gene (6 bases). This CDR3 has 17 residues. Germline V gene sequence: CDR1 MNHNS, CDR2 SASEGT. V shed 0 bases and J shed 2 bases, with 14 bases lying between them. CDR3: CASSEAGGGWGNQPQHF. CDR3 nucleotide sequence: TGTGCCAGCAGTGAAGCGGGGGGGGGCTGGGGCAATCAGCCCCAGCATTTT.

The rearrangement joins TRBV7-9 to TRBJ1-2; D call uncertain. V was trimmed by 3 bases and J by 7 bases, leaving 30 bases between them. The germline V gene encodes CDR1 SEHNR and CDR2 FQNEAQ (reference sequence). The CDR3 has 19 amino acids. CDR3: CASSFKKGRRPVGEGGYTF. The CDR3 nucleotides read TGTGCCAGCAGCTTTAAAAAAGGTCGTAGGCCAGTGGGCGAAGGTGGCTACACCTTC.

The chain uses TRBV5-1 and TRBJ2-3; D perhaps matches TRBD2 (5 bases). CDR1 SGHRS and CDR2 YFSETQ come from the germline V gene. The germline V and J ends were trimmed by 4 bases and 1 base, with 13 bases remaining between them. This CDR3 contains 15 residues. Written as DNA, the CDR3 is TGCGCCAGCAGCCTAGCAGCAAGGGGCACAGATACGCAGTATTTT. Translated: CASSLAARGTDTQYF.

DNA for the CDR3: TGTGCCAGCAGCCCCGCACGGGGGGGAAACACCATATATTTT. Its translation: CASSPARGGNTIYF. The V gene is TRBV7-8, the J gene TRBJ1-3; D is perhaps TRBD1 (5 bases). Deletions cut 5 bases from V and 4 bases from J, with 12 bases between. The CDR3 totals 14 residues. The germline gives CDR1 SGHVS, CDR2 FQNEAQ. Filled out from reference TRBV7-8 and TRBJ1-3, the complete variable domain reads GAGVSQSPRYKVAKRGQDVALRCDPISGHVSLFWYQQALGQGPEFLTYFQNEAQLDKSGLPSDRFFAERPEGSVSTLKIQRTQQEDSAVYLCASSPARGGNTIYFGEGSWLTVV.

The CDR3 is CASSPQEANNEQFF. Written as DNA, the CDR3 is TGTGCCAGCAGTCCCCAGGAAGCCAACAATGAGCAGTTCTTC. The rearrangement joins TRBV6-5 to TRBJ2-1; no firm D call. V shed 5 bases and J shed 5 bases, with 13 bases lying between them. The length of the CDR3 is 14 residues. From germline, CDR1 is MNHEY and CDR2 SVGAGI.

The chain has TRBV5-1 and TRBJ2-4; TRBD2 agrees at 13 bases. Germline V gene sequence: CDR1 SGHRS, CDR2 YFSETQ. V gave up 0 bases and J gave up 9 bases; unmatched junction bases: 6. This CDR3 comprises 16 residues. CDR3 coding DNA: TGCGCCAGCAGCTTGGGACTAGCGGGGGGCTCTGGCATTCAGTACTTC. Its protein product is CASSLGLAGGSGIQYF.

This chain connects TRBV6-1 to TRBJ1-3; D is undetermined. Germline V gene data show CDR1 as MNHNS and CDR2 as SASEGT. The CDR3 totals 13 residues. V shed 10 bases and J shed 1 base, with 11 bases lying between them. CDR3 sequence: CAIHGASGNTIYF. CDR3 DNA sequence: TGTGCCATACATGGAGCTTCTGGAAACACCATATATTTT.